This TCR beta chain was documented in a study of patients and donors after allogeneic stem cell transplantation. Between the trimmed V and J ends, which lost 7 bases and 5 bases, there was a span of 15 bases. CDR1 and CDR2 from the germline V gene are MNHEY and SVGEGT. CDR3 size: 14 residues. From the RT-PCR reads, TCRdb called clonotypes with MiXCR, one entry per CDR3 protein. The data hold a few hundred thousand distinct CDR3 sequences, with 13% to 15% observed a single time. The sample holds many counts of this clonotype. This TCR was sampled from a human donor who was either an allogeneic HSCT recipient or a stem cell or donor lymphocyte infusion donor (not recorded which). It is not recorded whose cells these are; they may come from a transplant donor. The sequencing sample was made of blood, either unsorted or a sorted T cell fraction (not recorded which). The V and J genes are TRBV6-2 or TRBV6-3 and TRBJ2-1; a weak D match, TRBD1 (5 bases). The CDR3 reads CASNIDSVNNEQFF. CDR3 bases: TGTGCCAGCAATATCGACAGCGTCAACAATGAGCAGTTCTTC.